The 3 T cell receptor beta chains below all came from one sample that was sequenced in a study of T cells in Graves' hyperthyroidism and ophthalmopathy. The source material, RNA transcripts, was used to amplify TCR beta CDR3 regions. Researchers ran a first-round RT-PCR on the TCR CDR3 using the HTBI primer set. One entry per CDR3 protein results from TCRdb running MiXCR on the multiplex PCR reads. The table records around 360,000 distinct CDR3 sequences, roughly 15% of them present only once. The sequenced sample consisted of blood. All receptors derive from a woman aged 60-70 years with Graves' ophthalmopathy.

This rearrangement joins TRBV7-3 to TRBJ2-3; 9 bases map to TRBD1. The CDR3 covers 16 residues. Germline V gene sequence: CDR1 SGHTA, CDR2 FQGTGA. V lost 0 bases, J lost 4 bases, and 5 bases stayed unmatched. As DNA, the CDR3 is TGTGCCAGCAGCTTAACGGGACAGGGCGGTGCAGATACGCAGTATTTT. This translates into CASSLTGQGGADTQYF. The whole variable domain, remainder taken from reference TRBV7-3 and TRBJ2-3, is GAGVSQTPSNKVTEKGKYVELRCDPISGHTALYWYRQSLGQGPEFLIYFQGTGAADDSGLPNDRFFAVRPEGSVSTLKIQRTERGDSAVYLCASSLTGQGGADTQYFGPGTRLTVL.

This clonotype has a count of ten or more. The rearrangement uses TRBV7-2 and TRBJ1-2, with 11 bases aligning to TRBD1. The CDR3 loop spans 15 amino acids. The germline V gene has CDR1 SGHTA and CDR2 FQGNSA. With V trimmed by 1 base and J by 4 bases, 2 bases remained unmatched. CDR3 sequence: CASSLGDRGGYGYTF. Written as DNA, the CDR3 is TGTGCCAGCAGCTTAGGGGACAGGGGGGGCTATGGCTACACCTTC.

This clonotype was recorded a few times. CDR3 region: CAWSPRTDTQYF. The CDR3 DNA reads TGTGCCTGGAGTCCTCGCACAGATACGCAGTATTTT. The V call is TRBV30, the J call TRBJ2-3; D gene unclear. The V and J ends lost 2 bases and 1 base respectively, with 4 bases between them. CDR1 is GTSNPN, CDR2 SVGIG, per germline (reference sequence). The CDR3 runs 12 residues.